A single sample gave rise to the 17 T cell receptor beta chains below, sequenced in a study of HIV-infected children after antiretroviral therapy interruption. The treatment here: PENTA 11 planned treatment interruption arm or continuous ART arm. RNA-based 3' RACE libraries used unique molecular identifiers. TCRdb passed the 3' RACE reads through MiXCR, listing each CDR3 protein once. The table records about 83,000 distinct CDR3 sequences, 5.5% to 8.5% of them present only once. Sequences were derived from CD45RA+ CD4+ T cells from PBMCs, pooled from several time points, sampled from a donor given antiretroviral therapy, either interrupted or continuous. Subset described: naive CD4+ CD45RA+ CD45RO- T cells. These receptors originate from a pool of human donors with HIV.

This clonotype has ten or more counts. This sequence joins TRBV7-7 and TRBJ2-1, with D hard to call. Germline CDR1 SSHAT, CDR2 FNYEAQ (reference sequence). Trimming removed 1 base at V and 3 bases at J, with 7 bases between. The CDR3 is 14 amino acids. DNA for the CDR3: TGTGCCAGCAGCTTAGATCACAGCTACAATGAGCAGTTCTTC. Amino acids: CASSLDHSYNEQFF.

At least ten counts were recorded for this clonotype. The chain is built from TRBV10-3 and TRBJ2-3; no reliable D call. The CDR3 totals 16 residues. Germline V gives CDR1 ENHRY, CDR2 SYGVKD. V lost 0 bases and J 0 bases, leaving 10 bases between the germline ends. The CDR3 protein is CAISESGVTSTDTQYF. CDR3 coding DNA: TGTGCCATCAGTGAGTCCGGAGTTACTAGCACAGATACGCAGTATTTT.

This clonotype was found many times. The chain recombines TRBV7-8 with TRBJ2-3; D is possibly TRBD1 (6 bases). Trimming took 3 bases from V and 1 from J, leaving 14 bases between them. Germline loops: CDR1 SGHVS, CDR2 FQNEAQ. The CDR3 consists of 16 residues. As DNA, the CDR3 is TGTGCCAGCAGCTTGGTGGTGGGGGCGGGCACAGATACGCAGTATTTT. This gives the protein CASSLVVGAGTDTQYF. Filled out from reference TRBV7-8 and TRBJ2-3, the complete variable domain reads GAGVSQSPRYKVAKRGQDVALRCDPISGHVSLFWYQQALGQGPEFLTYFQNEAQLDKSGLPSDRFFAERPEGSVSTLKIQRTQQEDSAVYLCASSLVVGAGTDTQYFGPGTRLTVL.

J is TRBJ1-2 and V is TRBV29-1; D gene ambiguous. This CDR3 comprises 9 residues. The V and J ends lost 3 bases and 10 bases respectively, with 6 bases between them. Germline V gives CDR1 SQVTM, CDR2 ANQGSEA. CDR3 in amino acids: CSVDDPYTF. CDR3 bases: TGCAGCGTTGACGACCCCTACACCTTC. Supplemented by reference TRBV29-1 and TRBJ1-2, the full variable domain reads SAVISQKPSRDICQRGTSLTIQCQVDSQVTMMFWYRQQPGQSLTLIATANQGSEATYESGFVIDKFPISRPNLTFSTLTVSNMSPEDSSIYLCSVDDPYTFGSGTRLTVV.

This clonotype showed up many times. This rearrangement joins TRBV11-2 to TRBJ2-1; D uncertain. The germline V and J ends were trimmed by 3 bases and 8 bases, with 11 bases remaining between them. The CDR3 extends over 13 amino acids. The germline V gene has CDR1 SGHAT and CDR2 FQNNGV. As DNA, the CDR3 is TGTGCCAGCAGCTTCTCCGCACGGGATGAGCAGTTCTTC. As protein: CASSFSARDEQFF. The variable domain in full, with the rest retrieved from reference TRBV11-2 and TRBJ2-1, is EAGVAQSPRYKIIEKRQSVAFWCNPISGHATLYWYQQILGQGPKLLIQFQNNGVVDDSQLPKDRFSAERLKGVDSTLKIQPAKLEDSAVYLCASSFSARDEQFFGPGTRLTVL.

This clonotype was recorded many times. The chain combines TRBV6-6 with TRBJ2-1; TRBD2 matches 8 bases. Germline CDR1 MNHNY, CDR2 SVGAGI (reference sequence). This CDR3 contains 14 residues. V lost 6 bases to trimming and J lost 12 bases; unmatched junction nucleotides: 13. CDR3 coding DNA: TGTGCCAGCAGAAAACTAGCGGAAACAGGAGGGCAGTTCTTC. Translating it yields CASRKLAETGGQFF.

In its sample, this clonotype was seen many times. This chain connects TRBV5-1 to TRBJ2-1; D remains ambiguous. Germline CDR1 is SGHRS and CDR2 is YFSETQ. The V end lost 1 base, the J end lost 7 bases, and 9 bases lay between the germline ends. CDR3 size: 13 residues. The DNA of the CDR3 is TGCGCCAGCAGCTTGAGGATGGGGAATGAGCAGTTCTTC. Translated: CASSLRMGNEQFF.

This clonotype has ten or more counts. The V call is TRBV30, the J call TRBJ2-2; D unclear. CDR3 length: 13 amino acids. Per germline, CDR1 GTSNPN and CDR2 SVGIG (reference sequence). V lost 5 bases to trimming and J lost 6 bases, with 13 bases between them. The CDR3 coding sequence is TGTGCCTGGGGTAACAGCCTCGCCGGGGAGCTGTTTTTT. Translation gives CAWGNSLAGELFF.

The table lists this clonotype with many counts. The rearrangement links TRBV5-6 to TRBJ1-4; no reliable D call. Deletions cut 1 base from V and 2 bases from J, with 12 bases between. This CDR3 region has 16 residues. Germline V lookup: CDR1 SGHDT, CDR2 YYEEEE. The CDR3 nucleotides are TGTGCCAGCAGCTTGTATGACGGTGCCACTAATGAAAAACTGTTTTTT. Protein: CASSLYDGATNEKLFF.

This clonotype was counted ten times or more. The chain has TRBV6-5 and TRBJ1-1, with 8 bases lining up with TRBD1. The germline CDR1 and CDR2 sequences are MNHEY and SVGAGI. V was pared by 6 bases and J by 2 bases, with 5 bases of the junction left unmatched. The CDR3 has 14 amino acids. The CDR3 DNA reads TGTGCCAGCAGGTTACAGGGGGGAAACACTGAAGCTTTCTTT. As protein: CASRLQGGNTEAFF.

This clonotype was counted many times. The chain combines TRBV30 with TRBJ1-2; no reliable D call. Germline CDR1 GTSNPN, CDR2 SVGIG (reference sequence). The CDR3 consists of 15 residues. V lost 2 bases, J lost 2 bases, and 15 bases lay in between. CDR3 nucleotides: TGTGCCTGGAGTAACTGGTTCCCCTTCAACTATGGCTACACCTTC. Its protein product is CAWSNWFPFNYGYTF.

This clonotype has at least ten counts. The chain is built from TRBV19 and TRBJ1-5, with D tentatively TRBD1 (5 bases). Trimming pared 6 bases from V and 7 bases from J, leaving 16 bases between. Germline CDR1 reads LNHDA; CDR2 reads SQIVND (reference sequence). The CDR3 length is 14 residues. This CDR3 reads CASSSTGPGQPQHF. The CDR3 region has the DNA TGTGCCAGTAGCTCAACGGGGCCCGGCCAGCCCCAGCATTTT.

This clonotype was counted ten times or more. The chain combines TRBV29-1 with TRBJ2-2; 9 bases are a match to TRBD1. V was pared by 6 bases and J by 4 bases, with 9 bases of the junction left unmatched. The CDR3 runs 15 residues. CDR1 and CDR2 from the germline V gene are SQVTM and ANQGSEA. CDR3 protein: CSVGPGQGFTGELFF. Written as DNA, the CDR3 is TGCAGCGTGGGACCGGGACAGGGTTTCACCGGGGAGCTGTTTTTT.

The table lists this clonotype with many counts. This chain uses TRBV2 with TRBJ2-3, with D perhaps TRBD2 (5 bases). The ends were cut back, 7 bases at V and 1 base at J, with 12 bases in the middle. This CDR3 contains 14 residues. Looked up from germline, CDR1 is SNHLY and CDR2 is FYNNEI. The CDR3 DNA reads TGTGCCAGCATCCCCGGACTCGGCACAGATACGCAGTATTTT. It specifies CASIPGLGTDTQYF.

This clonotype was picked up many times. The CDR3 loop is CASNTGVSGDTEAFF. The CDR3 nucleotides read TGTGCCAGCAATACAGGGGTAAGCGGTGACACTGAAGCTTTCTTT. This chain connects TRBV12-3 or TRBV12-4 to TRBJ1-1; TRBD1 matches at 7 bases. V shed 7 bases, J shed 3 bases, and the junction held 11 bases outside the gene matches. The CDR3 length is 15 residues.

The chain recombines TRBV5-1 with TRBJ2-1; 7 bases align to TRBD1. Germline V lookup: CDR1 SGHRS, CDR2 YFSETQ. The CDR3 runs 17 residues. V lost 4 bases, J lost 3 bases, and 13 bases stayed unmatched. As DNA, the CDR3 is TGCGCCAGCAGCCCTGACAGGGCCCAGAATATCTACAATGAGCAGTTCTTC. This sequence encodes CASSPDRAQNIYNEQFF.

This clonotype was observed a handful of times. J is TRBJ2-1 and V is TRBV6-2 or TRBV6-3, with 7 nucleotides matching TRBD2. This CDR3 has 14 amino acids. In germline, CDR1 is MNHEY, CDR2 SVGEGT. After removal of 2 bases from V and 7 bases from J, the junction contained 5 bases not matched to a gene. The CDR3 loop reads CASSYAGVLNEQFF. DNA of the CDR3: TGTGCCAGCAGTTACGCGGGGGTCCTGAATGAGCAGTTCTTC.